This T cell receptor beta chain was identified during a study of T cell repertoires in cytomegalovirus infection. At the level of the study: It can be stated that public TCR beta signatures indicated CMV infection as well as a matching HLA type. Study-wide results and caveats: CMV-specific TCR beta clonotypes restricted by HLA-C dominated the ex vivo response.

Trimming removed 5 bases at V and 1 base at J, with 18 bases between. The germline V gene has CDR1 DFQATT and CDR2 SNEGSKA (reference sequence). This CDR3 contains 16 residues. From the reads, TCRdb called clonotypes with MiXCR, one entry per CDR3 protein. Of roughly 180,000 distinct CDR3 sequences listed, approximately 28% are singletons. A word on this clonotype: The target antigen is unknown.

The rearrangement joins TRBV20-1 to TRBJ2-1, with D perhaps TRBD2 (6 bases). The sample consisted of PBMCs. This clonotype originated in a human donor in good health (CMV status not recorded). Some clones in this sample may be carry-over from other donors' samples. The CDR3 DNA reads TGCAGTGCTTACCCAATATGGGGGGTTTCCTACAATGAGCAGTTCTTC. Its protein is CSAYPIWGVSYNEQFF.